The entry below describes one T cell receptor beta chain. This specimen comes from a study of ipilimumab plus nivolumab after autologous stem cell transplantation. Whole-study context: DLBCL patients had primary refractory or relapsed disease.

Repertoires were generated with immunoSEQ multiplex PCR, while TCRdb's copy carries only in-frame clones and drops some. The sample includes 17,000 or so clones, under 85% seen only once; the top ten take 35% to 40%. Checkpoint therapy with ipilimumab 1 mg/kg began 14 to 28 days after transplant. Patients received nivolumab 3 mg/kg at weeks 1, 4, 7, 10, then fortnightly to week 26. The germline V gene encodes CDR1 LNHDA and CDR2 SQIVND (reference sequence). The V and J ends lost 3 bases and 2 bases respectively, with 11 bases between them. The length of the CDR3 is 14 residues. The material was PBMCs, obtained in a trial of ipilimumab plus nivolumab as post-transplant consolidation. This sequence joins TRBV19 and TRBJ2-7; D is possibly TRBD1 or TRBD2 (6 bases each). The TCR was taken from a male donor with diffuse large B-cell lymphoma. The CDR3 bases are TGTGCCAGTAGTATTGAGAGGGGGGCCTACGAGCAGTACTTC. Protein product: CASSIERGAYEQYF.